A few counts support the clone carrying this T cell receptor (beta chain). The antigen remains unidentified. The CDR3 runs to 16 residues. Per the germline V gene, CDR1 is SGHRS and CDR2 is YFSETQ. Losses at the gene ends were 2 bases for V and 2 bases for J; bases not matched to a gene: 4. TCRdb re-derived calls from the RACE reads in MiXCR, one entry per CDR3 protein. The table shows almost 35,000 distinct CDR3 sequences, with 10% occurring only once. These data come from a study of human T cells and chemical hapten exposure. Overall study results and limits: More PT1 expanded TCRs went with higher patch test scores.

Time point in this sample: pre-sensitization, week 0. Treatment defined: therapeutic diphenylcyclopropenone sensitization with weekly scalp DPC. Someone pulled total RNA out of unfractionated whole blood. The sample here was whole blood, taken in connection with sensitization to the hapten diphenylcyclopropenone (DPC). This sequence was found in a man aged 45-65 years with alopecia areata. Some clones in this sample may be carry-over from other donors' samples. The chain combines TRBV5-1 with TRBJ2-2; TRBD2 agrees at 9 bases. The CDR3 DNA reads as TGCGCCAGCAGCTTAGGGCTAGCGGGAAACACCGGGGAGCTGTTTTTT. Residues: CASSLGLAGNTGELFF.